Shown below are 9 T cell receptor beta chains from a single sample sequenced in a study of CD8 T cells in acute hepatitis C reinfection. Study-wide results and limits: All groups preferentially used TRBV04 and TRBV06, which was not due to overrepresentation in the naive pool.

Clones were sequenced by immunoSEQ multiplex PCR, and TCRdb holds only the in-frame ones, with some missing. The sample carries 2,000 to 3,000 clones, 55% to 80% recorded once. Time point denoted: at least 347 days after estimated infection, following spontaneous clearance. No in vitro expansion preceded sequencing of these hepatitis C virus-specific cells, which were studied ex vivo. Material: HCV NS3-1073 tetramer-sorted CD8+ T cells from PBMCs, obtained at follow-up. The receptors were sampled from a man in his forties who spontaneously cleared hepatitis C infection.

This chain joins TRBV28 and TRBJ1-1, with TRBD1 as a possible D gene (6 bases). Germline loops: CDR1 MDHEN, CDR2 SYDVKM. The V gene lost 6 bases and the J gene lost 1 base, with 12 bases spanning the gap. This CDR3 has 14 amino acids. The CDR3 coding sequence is TGTGCCAGCAGATATCTACAGGGGAACACTGAAGCTTTCTTT. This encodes CASRYLQGNTEAFF.

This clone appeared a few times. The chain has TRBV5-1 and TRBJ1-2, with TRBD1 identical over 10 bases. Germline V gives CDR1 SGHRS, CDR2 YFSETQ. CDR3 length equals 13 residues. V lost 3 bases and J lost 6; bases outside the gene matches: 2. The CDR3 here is CASSSTGGHGYTF. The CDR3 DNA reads TGCGCCAGCAGCTCGACAGGGGGCCATGGCTACACCTTC.

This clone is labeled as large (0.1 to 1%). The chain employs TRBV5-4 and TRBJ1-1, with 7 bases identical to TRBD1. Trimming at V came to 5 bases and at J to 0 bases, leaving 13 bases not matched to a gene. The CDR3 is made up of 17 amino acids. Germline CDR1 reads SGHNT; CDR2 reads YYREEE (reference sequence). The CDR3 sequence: CASSDLTGLYMNTEAFF. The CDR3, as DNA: TGTGCCAGCAGTGACCTGACAGGGCTATATATGAACACTGAAGCTTTCTTT.

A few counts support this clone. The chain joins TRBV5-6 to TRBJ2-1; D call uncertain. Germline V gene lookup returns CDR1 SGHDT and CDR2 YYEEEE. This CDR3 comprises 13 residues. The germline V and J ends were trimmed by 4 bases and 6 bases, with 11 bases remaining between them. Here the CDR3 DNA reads TGTGCCAGCAGCCCCGCCTCCCTCAATGAGCAGTTCTTC. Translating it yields CASSPASLNEQFF.

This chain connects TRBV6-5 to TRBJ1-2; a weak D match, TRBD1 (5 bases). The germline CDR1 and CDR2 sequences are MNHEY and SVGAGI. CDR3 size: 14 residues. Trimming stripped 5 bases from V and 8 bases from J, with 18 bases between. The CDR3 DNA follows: TGTGCCAGCAGTCCCCAGGGCGGCAAAGGAGGCTACACCTTC. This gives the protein CASSPQGGKGGYTF.

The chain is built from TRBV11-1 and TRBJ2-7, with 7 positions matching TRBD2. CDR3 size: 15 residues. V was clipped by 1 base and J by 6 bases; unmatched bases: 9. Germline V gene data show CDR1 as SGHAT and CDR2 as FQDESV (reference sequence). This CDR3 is CASSLEAGSWGEQYF. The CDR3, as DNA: TGTGCCAGCAGCTTAGAAGCGGGAAGTTGGGGCGAGCAGTACTTC.

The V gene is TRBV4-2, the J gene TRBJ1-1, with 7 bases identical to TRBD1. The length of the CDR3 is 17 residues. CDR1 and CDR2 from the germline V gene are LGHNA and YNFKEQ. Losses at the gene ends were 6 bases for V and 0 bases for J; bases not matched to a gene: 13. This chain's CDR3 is CASSDLTGLYMNTEAFF. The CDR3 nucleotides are TGTGCCAGCAGTGACCTGACAGGGCTATATATGAACACTGAAGCTTTCTTT.

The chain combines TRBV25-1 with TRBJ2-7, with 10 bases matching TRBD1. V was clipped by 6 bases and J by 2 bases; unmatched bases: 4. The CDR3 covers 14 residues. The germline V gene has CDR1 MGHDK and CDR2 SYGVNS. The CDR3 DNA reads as TGTGCCAGCAGCTCCGGGACAGGGGCCTACGAGCAGTACTTC. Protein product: CASSSGTGAYEQYF.

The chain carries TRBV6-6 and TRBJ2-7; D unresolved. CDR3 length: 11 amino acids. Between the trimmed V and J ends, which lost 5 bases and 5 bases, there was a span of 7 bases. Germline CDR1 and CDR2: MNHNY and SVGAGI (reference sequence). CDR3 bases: TGTGCCAGCAGTGCCCTAGACGAGCAGTACTTC. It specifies CASSALDEQYF.